The 19 T cell receptor beta chains in this list originate from one sample, sequenced in a study of T cell changes during pregnancy in multiple sclerosis. Data came from immunoSEQ multiplex PCR; TCRdb stores just in-frame clones and leaves some out. The data hold fewer than 70,000 clones, with 94% observed a single time. The material was CD8+ T cells from peripheral blood mononuclear cells, obtained in the third trimester of pregnancy. The receptors here all came from a female donor with multiple sclerosis, enrolled in a pregnancy study.

The rearrangement links TRBV19 to TRBJ2-7; 7 nucleotides match TRBD1. V was pared by 4 bases and J by 0 bases, with 15 bases of the junction left unmatched. CDR1 and CDR2 (germline): LNHDA, SQIVND (reference sequence). CDR3 length equals 18 residues. The CDR3 DNA sequence: TGTGCCAGTAGTACCAAGCCCGACAGGGCCGACTTCTCCTACGAGCAGTACTTC. This gives the protein CASSTKPDRADFSYEQYF.

The genes are TRBV13 and TRBJ2-1, with TRBD2 as a possible D gene (6 bases). This CDR3 spans 15 amino acids. CDR1 is PRHDT and CDR2 is FYEKMQ in the germline V gene (reference sequence). The V end was cut by 0 bases, the J end by 5 bases, with 11 bases between. CDR3 protein: CASSLGLAKDNEQFF. The CDR3 region has the DNA TGTGCCAGCAGCTTAGGACTAGCTAAAGACAATGAGCAGTTCTTC.

V usage is TRBV11-3 and J usage is TRBJ2-5; 7 nucleotides line up with TRBD1. This CDR3 is 14 amino acids long. Germline trimming cut 5 bases from V and 2 bases from J; bases unmatched to any gene: 5. Germline V CDR1 and CDR2: SGHNT, YENEEA. CDR3 sequence: CASSAPGQQETQYF. The CDR3 region has the DNA TGTGCCAGCAGCGCCCCGGGACAGCAAGAGACCCAGTACTTC.

The V gene is TRBV5-8, the J gene TRBJ2-7; D unclear. The CDR3 has 12 residues. Trimming took off 1 base at V and 3 bases at J, with 5 bases between the two ends. The germline V gene encodes CDR1 SGHTS and CDR2 YDEGEE. The CDR3 reads CASSLNHYEQYF. As DNA, the CDR3 is TGTGCCAGCAGCTTGAATCACTACGAGCAGTACTTC.

The CDR3 is CASSQEGLAGSYNEQFF. The CDR3 DNA sequence: TGCGCCAGCAGCCAGGAAGGACTAGCGGGCTCCTACAATGAGCAGTTCTTC. The genes are TRBV4-1 and TRBJ2-1; TRBD2 matches at 11 bases. Per germline, CDR1 MGHRA and CDR2 YSYEKL. The J segment lost 0 bases and the V segment lost 3 bases, leaving 4 bases of the junction unmatched. The CDR3 consists of 17 residues.

This sequence joins TRBV19 and TRBJ2-7, with 11 positions matching TRBD1. The V and J ends lost 1 base and 5 bases, in that order; junction bases with no gene match: 4. CDR1 is LNHDA, CDR2 SQIVND, per germline (reference sequence). The CDR3 spans 15 residues. CDR3: CASSIAAGQGDEQYF. The DNA for the CDR3 is TGTGCCAGTAGTATAGCGGCGGGACAGGGGGACGAGCAGTACTTC. The full variable domain, with the rest looked up from reference TRBV19 and TRBJ2-7, is DGGITQSPKYLFRKEGQNVTLSCEQNLNHDAMYWYRQDPGQGLRLIYYSQIVNDFQKGDIAEGYSVSREKKESFPLTVTSAQKNPTAFYLCASSIAAGQGDEQYFGPGTRLTVT.

V and J are TRBV27 and TRBJ2-7; 7 bases match TRBD2. This CDR3 contains 14 residues. Losses at the gene ends were 2 bases for V and 7 bases for J; bases not matched to a gene: 8. The V gene's germline CDR1 is MNHEY and CDR2 SMNVEV (reference sequence). As DNA, the CDR3 is TGTGCCAGCAGTTTAGGTGGGAGGGCCTTTGAGCAGTACTTC. Its translation is CASSLGGRAFEQYF.

As concerns this clone: A junction end diverges from the germline sequence, so it may reflect a read error. CDR3: CASSETQGMSSEQYF. The DNA of the CDR3 is TGTGCCAGCAGCGAAACCCAGGGAATGTCCTCCGAGCAGTACTTC. The chain joins TRBV28 to TRBJ2-7; D is perhaps TRBD1 (5 bases). CDR1 is MDHEN, CDR2 SYDVKM, per germline. There are 15 residues in the CDR3.

V and J are TRBV5-1 and TRBJ2-5; 9 nucleotides align to TRBD1. The CDR3 contains 16 residues. Per germline, CDR1 SGHRS and CDR2 YFSETQ. The V segment lost 3 bases and the J segment 0 bases; nucleotides outside the gene matches: 6. CDR3 region: CASSSRQGVYQETQYF. Here the CDR3 DNA reads TGCGCCAGCAGCTCTAGACAGGGGGTGTACCAAGAGACCCAGTACTTC. Looking up the rest from reference TRBV5-1 and TRBJ2-5 gives the full variable domain: KAGVTQTPRYLIKTRGQQVTLSCSPISGHRSVSWYQQTPGQGLQFLFEYFSETQRNKGNFPGRFSGRQFSNSRSEMNVSTLELGDSALYLCASSSRQGVYQETQYFGPGTRLLVL.

The chain recombines TRBV19 with TRBJ2-2; 8 bases line up with TRBD2. The CDR3 loop spans 12 amino acids. Germline values: CDR1 LNHDA, CDR2 SQIVND (reference sequence). Written as DNA, the CDR3 is TGTGCAGCGGGAGACCGTCCCGGGGAGCTGTTTTTT. It codes for CAAGDRPGELFF.

This sequence joins TRBV11-3 and TRBJ2-1, with 7 bases fitting TRBD1. V lost 5 bases and J lost 9; bases outside the gene matches: 10. The CDR3 loop spans 14 amino acids. In germline, CDR1 is SGHNT, CDR2 YENEEA. DNA for the CDR3: TGTGCCAGCAGCGAAGAGGGGGCAGTGGTTGAGCAGTTCTTC. Translation gives CASSEEGAVVEQFF.

This clone was seen a single time. CDR3 protein: CASSELADSYNEQFF. As DNA, the CDR3 is TGTGCCAGCAGTGAACTAGCGGACTCCTACAATGAGCAGTTCTTC. V gene TRBV5-4 combines with J gene TRBJ2-1, with 8 bases that match TRBD2. Germline V gene data show CDR1 as SGHNT and CDR2 as YYREEE (reference sequence). This CDR3 spans 15 amino acids. V was pared by 5 bases and J by 0 bases, with 4 bases of the junction left unmatched.

The chain uses TRBV4-2 and TRBJ1-2; D might be TRBD1 (5 bases). Trimming pared 3 bases from V and 1 base from J, leaving 12 bases between. The germline gives CDR1 LGHNA, CDR2 YNFKEQ. The CDR3 is made up of 15 amino acids. CDR3 in amino acids: CASSHPGILNYGYTF. CDR3 DNA sequence: TGTGCCAGCAGCCACCCAGGGATCCTTAACTATGGCTACACCTTC.

V and J are TRBV6-1 and TRBJ2-7, with 7 bases aligning to TRBD1. This CDR3 spans 16 amino acids. Losses at the gene ends were 1 base for V and 3 bases for J; bases not matched to a gene: 9. The germline V gene encodes CDR1 MNHNS and CDR2 SASEGT. CDR3 coding DNA: TGTGCCAGCAGTGAAGTTTTACAGGGGAAATACTACGAGCAGTACTTC. Translated, it gives CASSEVLQGKYYEQYF.

The chain is built from TRBV7-9 and TRBJ2-3; D may be TRBD1 (6 bases). The CDR3 contains 16 residues. Germline values: CDR1 SEHNR, CDR2 FQNEAQ (reference sequence). V lost 5 bases and J lost 2, with 17 bases in between. DNA of the CDR3: TGTGCCAGCAGCACCCCAGGGGTGGTTCACACAGATACGCAGTATTTT. This encodes CASSTPGVVHTDTQYF.

The V gene is TRBV5-6, the J gene TRBJ2-5; D is possibly TRBD2 (5 bases). The length of the CDR3 is 15 residues. V was cut by 2 bases and J by 0 bases, with 11 bases left in between. Germline V gene data show CDR1 as SGHDT and CDR2 as YYEEEE. This CDR3 is CASSLGRDNQETQYF. CDR3 sequence (DNA): TGTGCCAGCAGCTTAGGTCGGGATAACCAAGAGACCCAGTACTTC.

This clone was found once. The rearrangement links TRBV10-3 to TRBJ2-2, with TRBD2 matching over 8 bases. J was trimmed by 3 bases and V by 6 bases; bases with no gene match: 0. This CDR3 is built from 13 residues. Germline V gives CDR1 ENHRY, CDR2 SYGVKD. For the CDR3, the DNA is TGTGCCATCAGAGCGGGAGACACCGGGGAGCTGTTTTTT. Translating it yields CAIRAGDTGELFF.

CDR3 residues: CASSETLAGYYEQYF. The CDR3 DNA follows: TGTGCCAGCAGTGAAACGCTAGCGGGATACTACGAGCAGTACTTC. This chain uses TRBV2 with TRBJ2-7; TRBD2 aligns across 9 bases. V was clipped by 2 bases and J by 3 bases; unmatched bases: 5. The CDR3 extends over 15 amino acids. Germline loops: CDR1 SNHLY, CDR2 FYNNEI.

This rearrangement joins TRBV14 to TRBJ2-7; D not certain. V lost 0 bases, J lost 12 bases, and 18 bases lay in between. In germline, CDR1 is SGHDN, CDR2 FVKESK. The CDR3 extends over 14 amino acids. CDR3 amino acids: CASSQEGIRVNPYF. The CDR3 DNA follows: TGTGCCAGCAGCCAAGAAGGTATACGGGTTAACCCGTACTTC.